One and the same sample provided the 12 T cell receptor beta chains below, sequenced in a study of response to subunit inactivated influenza vaccine (dated by TCRdb to 2016 to 2019). The method was RT-PCR. The reads were generated on an Illumina HiSeq 2500. Using fastp at Q25 and MiXCR, TCRdb reprocessed the public reads and kept productive beta chains. Rows matching on CDR3 protein sequence are summarized as one entry with the most common DNA and genes. The sample table lists roughly 500,000 distinct CDR3 sequences, approximately 24% of them with a count of one. The ten most abundant clones make up 1.5% to 2% of the sample. The source was CD4+ T cells sorted from PBMCs, collected 5 days after vaccination. The receptors stem from a man aged 50-59 years who received an inactivated influenza vaccine. Donor details come from another sample of the same person, matched by shared clones.

V gene TRBV5-1 combines with J gene TRBJ2-7; D unclear. Trimming stripped 5 bases from V and 0 bases from J, with 12 bases between. CDR1 is SGHRS and CDR2 is YFSETQ in the germline V gene. CDR3 length: 14 residues. CDR3 DNA sequence: TGCGCCAGCAGGGATGTCGCTAACTCCTACGAGCAGTACTTC. It is translated as CASRDVANSYEQYF. Full variable domain (outside the CDR3, taken from reference TRBV5-1 and TRBJ2-7): KAGVTQTPRYLIKTRGQQVTLSCSPISGHRSVSWYQQTPGQGLQFLFEYFSETQRNKGNFPGRFSGRQFSNSRSEMNVSTLELGDSALYLCASRDVANSYEQYFGPGTRLTVT.

This clonotype was recorded a few times. V and J are TRBV9 and TRBJ2-3; D tentatively reads TRBD1 or TRBD2 (5 bases each). The V end was cut by 3 bases, the J end by 5 bases, with 13 bases between. There are 14 residues in the CDR3. Germline assignment: CDR1 SGDLS and CDR2 YYNGEE. The CDR3 DNA reads TGTGCCAGCAGCGGGGACCCCTACCTAGATACGCAGTATTTT. Its translation: CASSGDPYLDTQYF.

The gene calls are TRBV7-8 and TRBJ1-1; D not resolved. The ends were cut back, 1 base at V and 1 base at J, with 19 bases in the middle. Germline CDR1 and CDR2: SGHVS and FQNEAQ. The CDR3 covers 18 residues. The CDR3 coding sequence is TGTGCCAGCAGCTTAGGTCTTTACGGCCGAATTTCGAACACTGAAGCTTTCTTT. Its translation is CASSLGLYGRISNTEAFF.

The V call is TRBV10-3, the J call TRBJ2-3, with 10 positions matching TRBD1. The CDR3 has 15 amino acids. Germline V lookup: CDR1 ENHRY, CDR2 SYGVKD. With 3 bases clipped from V and 4 bases from J, the junction kept 4 bases outside the gene matches. Written as DNA, the CDR3 is TGTGCCATCAGTGACCGGGACAGGGGCGCAGATACGCAGTATTTT. Amino acids: CAISDRDRGADTQYF.

This clonotype has more than one count but fewer than ten. The rearrangement links TRBV3-1 to TRBJ1-5; D remains unclear. The CDR3 covers 14 residues. Trimming cost V 0 bases and J 1 base, with 4 bases left between them. Germline CDR1 and CDR2: LGHDT and YNNKEL (reference sequence). The CDR3 region is CASSQETSNQPQHF. The CDR3 coding sequence is TGTGCCAGCAGCCAAGAGACCAGCAATCAGCCCCAGCATTTT.

The rearrangement joins TRBV7-2 to TRBJ2-5, with 7 positions matching TRBD1. Germline CDR1 reads SGHTA; CDR2 reads FQGNSA. The CDR3 has 14 residues. Trimming cost V 6 bases and J 0 bases; bases outside gene matches: 4. CDR3 DNA sequence: TGTGCCAGCAGTAGGGACAGATACCAAGAGACCCAGTACTTC. This translates into CASSRDRYQETQYF.

The table lists this clonotype with many counts. At one end, the junction sequence differs from germline, possibly due to a read error. This sequence joins TRBV5-1 and TRBJ2-1, with TRBD2 matching over 8 bases. The CDR3 length is 15 residues. CDR1 and CDR2 (germline): SGHRS, YFSETQ. CDR3 protein: CASSLGAGGYNEQFF. For the CDR3, the DNA is TGTGCCAGCAGTTTAGGTGCGGGGGGCTACAATGAGCAGTTCTTC.

This chain links TRBV7-2 with TRBJ1-1; the D is unclear. CDR3 length: 15 residues. The V gene's germline CDR1 is SGHTA and CDR2 FQGNSA. Trimming took off 1 base at V and 7 bases at J, with 16 bases between the two ends. The CDR3 spells CASSLDSLAVDEAFF. The CDR3 nucleotides are TGTGCCAGCAGCTTAGATTCCTTGGCAGTTGATGAAGCTTTCTTT.

The rearrangement uses TRBV15 and TRBJ2-3; 8 bases are a match to TRBD1. CDR1 and CDR2 (germline): LNHNV, YYDKDF (reference sequence). The CDR3 has 15 residues. J gave up 6 bases and V 7 bases, and 12 bases lay outside the gene matches. The chain's CDR3 is CATTSAGGVWDTQYF. The CDR3 DNA sequence: TGTGCCACCACGAGCGCAGGGGGCGTCTGGGATACGCAGTATTTT. The complete variable domain, with remaining parts taken from reference TRBV15 and TRBJ2-3, reads DAMVIQNPRYQVTQFGKPVTLSCSQTLNHNVMYWYQQKSSQAPKLLFHYYDKDFNNEADTPDNFQSRRPNTSFCFLDIRSPGLGDTAMYLCATTSAGGVWDTQYFGPGTRLTVL.

The chain couples TRBV18 to TRBJ2-7, with a weak D call TRBD1 (6 bases). Trimming took off 0 bases at V and 5 bases at J, with 8 bases between the two ends. Looked up from germline, CDR1 is KGHSH and CDR2 is LQKENI. This CDR3 has 13 amino acids. CDR3 sequence reads: CASSPPDSDEQYF. CDR3 sequence (DNA): TGTGCCAGCTCACCACCGGACAGTGACGAGCAGTACTTC.

This clonotype showed up just a few times. This chain links TRBV5-1 with TRBJ2-7, with 7 bases identical to TRBD2. Germline-derived CDR1 and CDR2 are SGHRS and YFSETQ. CDR3 length equals 15 residues. V trimming: 4 bases; J trimming: 3 bases; junction bases outside the gene matches: 10. This CDR3 is CASSLSPGGLYEQYF. As DNA, the CDR3 is TGCGCCAGCAGCCTGTCCCCGGGAGGTCTCTACGAGCAGTACTTC.

This clonotype showed up just once. The V call is TRBV28, the J call TRBJ2-3; no clear D. Trimming shortened V by 7 bases and J by 4 bases, and 9 bases separated the two germline ends. The CDR3 has 12 residues. Germline V gives CDR1 MDHEN, CDR2 SYDVKM. The DNA of the CDR3 is TGTGCCAGCATAGCCCCCCCAGATACGCAGTATTTT. Translated: CASIAPPDTQYF.